This TCR beta chain was identified in a study of T cell changes during pregnancy in multiple sclerosis. The table came from immunoSEQ multiplex PCR; TCRdb's copy has only in-frame clones and leaves some out. The sample has 85,000 to 100,000 clones, roughly 92% seen once. Germline CDR1 SEHNR, CDR2 FQNEAQ (reference sequence). With 1 base clipped from V and 8 bases from J, the junction kept 4 bases outside the gene matches. The CDR3 totals 15 residues. This clone was counted once. The chain carries TRBV7-9 and TRBJ1-6; 8 bases align to TRBD1. The material was peripheral blood, obtained in the first trimester of pregnancy. The receptor was derived from a female donor with multiple sclerosis, enrolled in a pregnancy study. DNA for the CDR3: TGTGCCAGCAGCTTAGGGGCAGGGGGCGATTCACCCCTCCACTTT. Residues: CASSLGAGGDSPLHF. Filled out from reference TRBV7-9 and TRBJ1-6, the complete variable domain reads DTGVSQNPRHKITKRGQNVTFRCDPISEHNRLYWYRQTLGQGPEFLTYFQNEAQLEKSRLLSDRFSAERPKGSFSTLEIQRTEQGDSAMYLCASSLGAGGDSPLHFGNGTRLTVT.